Only one count was recorded for the clone carrying this T cell receptor beta chain. As yet, its antigen is unknown. The sample is drawn from a study of cytomegalovirus exposure and HLA in healthy donors. The 120-subject validation cohort, separate from the roughly 700-subject first cohort, included the donors. Using immunoSEQ multiplex PCR, the repertoire was profiled, and TCRdb retains in-frame clones only, with some absent. The repertoire holds tens of thousands of clones, with about 95% as singletons. Germline V lookup: CDR1 SGHDN, CDR2 FVKESK. V trimming: 1 base; J trimming: 3 bases; junction bases outside the gene matches: 4. The CDR3 extends over 15 amino acids. Study outcomes and limitations: Most TCRs appeared rarely, but some public TCRs recurred in many donors.

The clonotype was recovered from a man younger than 35 in good health and CMV-seronegative. The chain links TRBV14 to TRBJ2-7; 9 positions match TRBD1. The sample consisted of PBMCs. The CDR3 is CASSQGDRVFYEQYF. The CDR3 DNA sequence: TGTGCCAGCAGCCAAGGGGACAGGGTGTTCTACGAGCAGTACTTC.